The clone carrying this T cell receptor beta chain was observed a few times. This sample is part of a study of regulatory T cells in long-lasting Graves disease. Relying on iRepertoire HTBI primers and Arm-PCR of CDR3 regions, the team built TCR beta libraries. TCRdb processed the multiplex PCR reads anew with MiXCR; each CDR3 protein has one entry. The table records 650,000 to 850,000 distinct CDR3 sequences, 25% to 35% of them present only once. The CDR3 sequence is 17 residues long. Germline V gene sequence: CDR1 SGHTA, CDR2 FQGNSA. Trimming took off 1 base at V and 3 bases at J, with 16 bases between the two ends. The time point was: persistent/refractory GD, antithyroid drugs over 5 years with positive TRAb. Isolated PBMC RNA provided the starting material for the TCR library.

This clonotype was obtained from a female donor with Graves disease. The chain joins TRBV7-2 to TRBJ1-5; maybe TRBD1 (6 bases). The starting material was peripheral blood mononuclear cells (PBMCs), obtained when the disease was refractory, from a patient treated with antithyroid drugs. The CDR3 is CASSLGSGRGINQPQHF. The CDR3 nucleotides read TGTGCCAGCAGCTTAGGCTCGGGCAGGGGAATCAATCAGCCCCAGCATTTT.